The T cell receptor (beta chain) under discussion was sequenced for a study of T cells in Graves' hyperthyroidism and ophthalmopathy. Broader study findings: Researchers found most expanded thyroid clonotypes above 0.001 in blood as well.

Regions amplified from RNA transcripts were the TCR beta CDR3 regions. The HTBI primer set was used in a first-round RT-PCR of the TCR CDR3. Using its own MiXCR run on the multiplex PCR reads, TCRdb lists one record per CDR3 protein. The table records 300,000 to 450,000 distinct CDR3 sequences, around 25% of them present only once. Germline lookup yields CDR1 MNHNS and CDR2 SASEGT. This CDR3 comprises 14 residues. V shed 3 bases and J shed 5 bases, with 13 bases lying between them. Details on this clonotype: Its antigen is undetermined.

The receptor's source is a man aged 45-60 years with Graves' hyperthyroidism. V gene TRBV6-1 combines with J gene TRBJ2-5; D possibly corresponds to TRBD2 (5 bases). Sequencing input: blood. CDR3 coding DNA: TGTGCCAGCAGTGATGGGGAGTGGGAGGAGACCCAGTACTTC. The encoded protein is CASSDGEWEETQYF.